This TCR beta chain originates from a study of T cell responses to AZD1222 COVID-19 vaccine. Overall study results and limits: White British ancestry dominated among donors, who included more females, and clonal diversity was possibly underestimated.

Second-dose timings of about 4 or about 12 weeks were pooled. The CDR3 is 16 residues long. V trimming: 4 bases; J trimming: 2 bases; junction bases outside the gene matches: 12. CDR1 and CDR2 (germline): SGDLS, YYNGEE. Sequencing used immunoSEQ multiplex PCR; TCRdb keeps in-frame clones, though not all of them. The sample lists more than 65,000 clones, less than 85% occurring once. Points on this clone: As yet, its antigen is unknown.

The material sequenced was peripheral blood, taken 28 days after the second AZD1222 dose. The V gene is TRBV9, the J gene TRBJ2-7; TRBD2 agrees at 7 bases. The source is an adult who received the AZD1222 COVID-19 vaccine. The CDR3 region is CASSPTVLAATYEQYF. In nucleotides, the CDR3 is TGTGCCAGCAGCCCGACGGTGCTAGCGGCCACCTACGAGCAGTACTTC.